The TCR beta chain under discussion was sequenced for a study of CD8 T cells in Susac syndrome. Turning to this clonotype: Its antigen is not identified.

Random hexamers served to reverse transcribe roughly 0.45 to 1 ug RNA. Amplification of TCR beta CDR3 spanned 54 Vbeta and 13 Jbeta via immunoSEQ multiplex PCR. From the immunoSEQ multiplex PCR reads, TCRdb called clonotypes with MiXCR, one entry per CDR3 protein. The sample carries about 400,000 distinct CDR3 sequences, around 83% recorded once. The study sequenced TCR beta in blood CD8+ and CD4+ T cells. Treatment-naive patients with stable or active relapsing-remitting disease were the multiple sclerosis controls. Notes on the study in general: The study conceded that its TCR sequencing and HLA analysis involved relatively few individuals.

The sample was CD8+ T cells from PBMCs. This clonotype was obtained from a human donor with multiple sclerosis.

CDR3 protein: CASSPFSGSYEQYF. In DNA form, the CDR3 reads TGTGCCAGCAGTCCCTTTAGCGGCTCCTACGAGCAGTACTTC. The rearrangement joins TRBV12-3 or TRBV12-4 to TRBJ2-7; tentative D call: TRBD2 (6 bases). The CDR3 has 14 amino acids. V was trimmed by 5 bases and J by 0 bases, leaving 11 bases between them.